The rows below give T cell receptor beta chains drawn from one sample of a study of blood T cell repertoires in COVID-19. Libraries were prepared by immunoSEQ multiplex PCR; TCRdb keeps only in-frame clonotypes and omits some of them. The sample contains some 350,000 clones, more than 75% of which appear only once. The specimen was peripheral blood. Every receptor here comes from a human donor in a cohort sampled during active COVID-19. Both conserved end residues are part of each CDR3. A D gene is named only where the DNA matches it firmly. Some rows mark clone size as missing; the rest say once, few, many or name a class of expanded clone.

>TRBJ1-1|.|TRBV12-3/TRBV12-4|TRBD1
TGTGCCAGCAGCCCCGACAGGGGGCTAGAAGCTTTCTTT
CASSPDRGLEAFF
>TRBJ2-1|.|TRBV11-2|TRBD2
TGTGCCAGCAGCGCGCTAGCGGAGGTATTAAGCTCCTACAATGAGCAGTTCTTC
CASSALAEVLSSYNEQFF
>TRBJ1-1|.|TRBV2|.
TGTGCCAGCAGGAGGGGACATGAAGCTTTCTTT
CASRRGHEAFF
>TRBJ1-1|.|TRBV7-2|TRBD1
TGTGCCAGCAGCTTCGTCGACAGGGCCATACCTATGAACACTGAAGCTTTCTTT
CASSFVDRAIPMNTEAFF
>TRBJ2-5|.|TRBV5-6|.
TGTGCCAGCAGCTTGCGGCGGGGATGGGAGACCCAGTACTTC
CASSLRRGWETQYF
>TRBJ2-4|.|TRBV7-9|.
TGTGCCAGCAGCTTTACGGATAGGGGCTCGAAAAACATTCAGTACTTC
CASSFTDRGSKNIQYF
>TRBJ2-1|.|TRBV5-1|TRBD2
TGCGCCAGCAGCTTAGTGCTAGCGGGAGGGCCCGGTGAGCAGTTCTTC
CASSLVLAGGPGEQFF
>TRBJ2-5|.|TRBV11-2|.
TGTGCCAGCAGCTTTACTAGAGAAGAGACCCAGTACTTC
CASSFTREETQYF
>TRBJ1-2|few|TRBV19|TRBD1
TGTGCCAGTAGGAGGGGACAGGGCGGCTATGGCTACACCTTC
CASRRGQGGYGYTF
>TRBJ2-1|.|TRBV7-2|.
TGTGCCAGCAGCTTAGTATACAGCCACCAGTCGTACAATGAGCAGTTCTTC
CASSLVYSHQSYNEQFF
>TRBJ1-1|.|TRBV7-6|TRBD1
TGTGCCAGCAGCCCGAGGACAGGGGGGAGCACTGAAGCTTTCTTT
CASSPRTGGSTEAFF